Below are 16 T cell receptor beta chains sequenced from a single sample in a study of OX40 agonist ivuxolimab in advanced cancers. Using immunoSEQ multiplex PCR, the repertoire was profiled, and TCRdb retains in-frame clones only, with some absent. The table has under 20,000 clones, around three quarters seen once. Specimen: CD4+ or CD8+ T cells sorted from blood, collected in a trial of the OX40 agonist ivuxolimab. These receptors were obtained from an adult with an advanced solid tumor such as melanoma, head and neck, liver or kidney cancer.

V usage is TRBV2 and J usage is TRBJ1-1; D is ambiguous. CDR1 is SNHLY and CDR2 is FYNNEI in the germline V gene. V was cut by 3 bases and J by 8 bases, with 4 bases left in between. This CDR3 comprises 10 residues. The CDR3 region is CASSDGEAFF. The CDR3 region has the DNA TGTGCCAGCAGTGACGGAGAAGCTTTCTTT.

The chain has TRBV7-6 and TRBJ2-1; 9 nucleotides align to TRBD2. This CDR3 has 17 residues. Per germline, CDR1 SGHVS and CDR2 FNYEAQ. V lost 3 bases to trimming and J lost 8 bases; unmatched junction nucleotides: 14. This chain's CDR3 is CASSFPEAGGLNDEQFF. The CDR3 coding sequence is TGTGCCAGCAGCTTCCCTGAGGCGGGGGGGCTCAACGATGAGCAGTTCTTC.

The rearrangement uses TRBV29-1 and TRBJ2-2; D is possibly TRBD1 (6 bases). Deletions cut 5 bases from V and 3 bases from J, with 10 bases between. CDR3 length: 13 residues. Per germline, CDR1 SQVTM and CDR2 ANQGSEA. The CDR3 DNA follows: TGCAGCGTTCGGGACACCCACACCGGGGAGCTGTTTTTT. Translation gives CSVRDTHTGELFF.

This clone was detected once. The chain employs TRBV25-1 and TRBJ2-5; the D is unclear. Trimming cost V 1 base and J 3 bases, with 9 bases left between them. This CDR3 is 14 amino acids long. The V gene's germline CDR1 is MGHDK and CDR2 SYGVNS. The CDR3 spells CASSESSGEETQYF. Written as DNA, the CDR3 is TGTGCCAGCAGTGAATCTTCAGGAGAAGAGACCCAGTACTTC. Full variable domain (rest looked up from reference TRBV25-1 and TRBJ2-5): EADIYQTPRYLVIGTGKKITLECSQTMGHDKMYWYQQDPGMELHLIHYSYGVNSTEKGDLSSESTVSRIRTEHFPLTLESARPSHTSQYLCASSESSGEETQYFGPGTRLLVL.

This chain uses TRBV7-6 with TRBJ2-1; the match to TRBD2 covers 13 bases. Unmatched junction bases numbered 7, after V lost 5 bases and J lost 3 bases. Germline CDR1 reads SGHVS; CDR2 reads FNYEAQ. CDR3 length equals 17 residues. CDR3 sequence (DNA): TGTGCCAGCAGCCGCTGGACTAGCGGGAGAAACTACAATGAGCAGTTCTTC. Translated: CASSRWTSGRNYNEQFF.

The CDR3 reads CASSMEDGNTEAFF. The CDR3 region has the DNA TGTGCCAGTAGTATGGAGGACGGGAACACTGAAGCTTTCTTT. V and J are TRBV19 and TRBJ1-1; D unresolved. This CDR3 is 14 amino acids long. Trimming stripped 3 bases from V and 1 base from J, with 9 bases between. CDR1 and CDR2 (germline): LNHDA, SQIVND (reference sequence).

CDR3 coding DNA: TGCGCCAGCAGCTTGAACCTAGCGGGGGCTTCTAGCACAGATACGCAGTATTTT. Its translation is CASSLNLAGASSTDTQYF. V is TRBV5-1 and J is TRBJ2-3; 10 bases are shared with TRBD2. After removal of 1 base from V and 0 bases from J, the junction contained 8 bases not matched to a gene. The CDR3 spans 18 residues. CDR1 SGHRS and CDR2 YFSETQ come from the germline V gene. Full variable domain (outside the CDR3, taken from reference TRBV5-1 and TRBJ2-3): KAGVTQTPRYLIKTRGQQVTLSCSPISGHRSVSWYQQTPGQGLQFLFEYFSETQRNKGNFPGRFSGRQFSNSRSEMNVSTLELGDSALYLCASSLNLAGASSTDTQYFGPGTRLTVL.

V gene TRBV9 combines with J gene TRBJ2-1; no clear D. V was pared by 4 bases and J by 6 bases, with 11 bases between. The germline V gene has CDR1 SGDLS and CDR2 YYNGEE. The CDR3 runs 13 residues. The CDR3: CASSPGAGNEQFF. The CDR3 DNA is TGTGCCAGCAGCCCTGGTGCCGGCAATGAGCAGTTCTTC.

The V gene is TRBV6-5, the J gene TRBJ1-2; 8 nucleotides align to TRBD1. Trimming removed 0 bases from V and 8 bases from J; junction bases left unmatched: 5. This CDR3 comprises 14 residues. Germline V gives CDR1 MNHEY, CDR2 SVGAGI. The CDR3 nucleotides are TGTGCCAGCAGTTACTCGCAGGGGGCCCTAGGCTACACCTTC. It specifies CASSYSQGALGYTF.

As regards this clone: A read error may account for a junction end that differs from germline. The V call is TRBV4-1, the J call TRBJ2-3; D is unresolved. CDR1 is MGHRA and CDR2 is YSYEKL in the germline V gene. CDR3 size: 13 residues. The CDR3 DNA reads TGCGCCAGCAACCAAGATCCGGGAGATACGCAGTATTTT. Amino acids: CASNQDPGDTQYF.

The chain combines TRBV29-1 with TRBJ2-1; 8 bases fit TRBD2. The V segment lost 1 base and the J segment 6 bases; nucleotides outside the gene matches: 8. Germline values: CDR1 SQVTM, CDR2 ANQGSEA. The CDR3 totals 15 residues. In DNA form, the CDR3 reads TGCAGCGTTGAAGGAGACGGGAGGGAGGGCAATGAGCAGTTCTTC. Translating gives CSVEGDGREGNEQFF.

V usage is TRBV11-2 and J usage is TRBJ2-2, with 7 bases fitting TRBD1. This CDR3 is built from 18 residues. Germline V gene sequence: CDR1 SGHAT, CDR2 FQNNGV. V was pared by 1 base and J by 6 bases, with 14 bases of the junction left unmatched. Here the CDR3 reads CASSLVPYRTGGAGELFF. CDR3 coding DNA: TGTGCCAGCAGCTTAGTACCTTATCGGACAGGAGGCGCCGGGGAGCTGTTTTTT.

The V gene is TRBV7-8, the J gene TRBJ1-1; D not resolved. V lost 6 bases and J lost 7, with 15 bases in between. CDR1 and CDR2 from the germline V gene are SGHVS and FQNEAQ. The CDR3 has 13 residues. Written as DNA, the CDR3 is TGTGCCAGCAGTCCTATAGGGAGAATTGAAGCTTTCTTT. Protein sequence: CASSPIGRIEAFF.

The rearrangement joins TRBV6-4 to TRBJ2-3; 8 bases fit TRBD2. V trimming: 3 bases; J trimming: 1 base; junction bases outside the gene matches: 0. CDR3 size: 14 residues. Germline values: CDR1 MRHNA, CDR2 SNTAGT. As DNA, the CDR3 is TGTGCCAGCAGTGAGCGGGGGGGCACAGATACGCAGTATTTT. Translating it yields CASSERGGTDTQYF.

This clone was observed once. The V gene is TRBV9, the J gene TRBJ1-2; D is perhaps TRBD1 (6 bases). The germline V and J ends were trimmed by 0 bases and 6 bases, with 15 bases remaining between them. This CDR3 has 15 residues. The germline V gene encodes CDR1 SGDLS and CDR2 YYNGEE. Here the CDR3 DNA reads TGTGCCAGCAGCGTAGCTACCCCAGGGGACAATGGCTACACCTTC. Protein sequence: CASSVATPGDNGYTF.

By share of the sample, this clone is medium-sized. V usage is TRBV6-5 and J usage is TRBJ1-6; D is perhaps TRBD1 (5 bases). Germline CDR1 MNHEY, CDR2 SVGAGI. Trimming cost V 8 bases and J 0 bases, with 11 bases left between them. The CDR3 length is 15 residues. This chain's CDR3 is CASWDRSSYNSPLHF. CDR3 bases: TGTGCCAGCTGGGACCGAAGCTCCTATAATTCACCCCTCCACTTT.